This note documents a single T cell receptor (beta chain) sequence. It lacks a known antigen. No quality values exist for individual bases; no much larger clone is one base distant. This sample is drawn from a study of T-cell reconstitution after alpha-beta-depleted transplantation in children (dated by TCRdb to the mid-2010s). Background on the whole study: Using TCR repertoire profiling, the study followed T-cell immune reconstitution in a quantitative way in children after TCRalphabeta/CD19-depleted allogeneic hematopoietic cell transplantation.

Read against the paper, the sample's treatment or condition label means: allogeneic hematopoietic cell transplantation with graft depleted of TCRalphabeta T cells and CD19 B cells. Transplant recipients were children who received TCRalphabeta/CD19-depleted allogeneic hematopoietic cell grafts. Receptors were amplified or captured by PCR. Sequencing was performed on an Illumina HiSeq 2500. TCR library preparation used molecular barcoding, with unique molecular identifiers applied to normalize quantification of the TCRbeta repertoire. TCRdb reprocessed the public reads (quality trimming at Q25 with fastp, clone calling with MiXCR) and kept in-frame beta chains. CDR3 protein sequences are deduplicated, and each keeps its most common genes and DNA. This sample gives around 580,000 distinct CDR3 sequences in total; under 25% of them show up just once. Less than 15% of the sample belongs to the ten largest clones.

V lost 8 bases and J lost 3 bases; the stretch between them is 15 bases long. CDR1 and CDR2 are drawn from the germline V gene: MNHNS, SASEGT. CDR3 length: 14 amino acids, cysteine to phenylalanine. Of all the DNA, just the CDR3 is kept, 42 bases in frame from base 1. Broad study findings and their caveats: The high TCRbeta diversity at day 60 in some patients was ascribed to recipient T cells and intrathymic progenitors that had survived conditioning. Over subsequent months, a decline in hyperexpanded clone frequencies was noted, and after one year, T-cell counts and TCRbeta diversity were mostly ascribed to newly produced T cells. The apparently early alphabetaT-cell count recovery about two months after transplant was reportedly dependent on only several hundred rapidly expanded clones derived from non-depleted graft cells.

Sample: PBMCs, mostly from graft donor cells, taken 360 days after TCRalphabeta/CD19-depleted stem cell transplant. Here the chain combines TRBV6-1 and TRBJ2-3, with the D segment identity uncertain. The sequence was collected from a boy younger than two who had a stem cell transplant for acute myeloid leukemia, so the T cells may come from the graft donor. The CDR3 reads as follows: CASGFPGGTDTQYF. The DNA sequence is given as TGTGCCAGCGGCTTCCCGGGCGGAACAGATACGCAGTATTTT.